What follows are 23 T cell receptor beta chains derived from one specimen sequenced in a study of chemoradiotherapy in HPV16-positive cancers. Clones were read by immunoSEQ multiplex PCR, and TCRdb kept only the in-frame ones, dropping some. The table has over 10,000 clones, approximately 77% seen once; the top ten hold around 1.5%. The sample was collected from a patient who underwent chemoradiotherapy. Receptors were obtained from a human donor with HPV-associated anogenital cancer.

The chain uses TRBV5-6 and TRBJ1-2; the D is unclear. Germline V CDR1 and CDR2: SGHDT, YYEEEE. V was clipped by 0 bases and J by 1 base, with 7 bases between them. CDR3 size: 14 residues. Here the CDR3 reads CASSLEGRNYGYTF. The CDR3 nucleotides are TGTGCCAGCAGCTTGGAGGGTCGTAACTATGGCTACACCTTC.

V gene TRBV4-3 combines with J gene TRBJ1-5; the match to TRBD1 covers 8 bases. Germline V gives CDR1 LGHNA, CDR2 YSLEER. The CDR3 has 17 residues. V shed 6 bases and J 5 bases; nucleotides not matched to a gene: 15. The CDR3 loop is CASSRRFRDRLYQPQHF. The CDR3 region has the DNA TGCGCCAGCAGTAGGAGGTTCCGGGACAGGCTCTATCAGCCCCAGCATTTT.

The gene calls are TRBV25-1 and TRBJ2-7; no firm D call. Between the trimmed V and J ends, which lost 4 bases and 7 bases, there was a span of 8 bases. The CDR3 totals 11 residues. Germline CDR1 is MGHDK and CDR2 is SYGVNS. DNA of the CDR3: TGTGCCAGCAGTGGATACATTGAGCAGTACTTC. Protein product: CASSGYIEQYF.

The chain is built from TRBV7-2 and TRBJ1-1; D ambiguous. Germline V gene lookup returns CDR1 SGHTA and CDR2 FQGNSA. CDR3 length: 15 amino acids. V lost 1 base to trimming and J lost 1 base, with 10 bases between them. CDR3 nucleotide sequence: TGTGCCAGCAGCTTAGAGTTCTCCCCGAACACTGAAGCTTTCTTT. As protein: CASSLEFSPNTEAFF.

This clone was seen just once. The genes are TRBV6-1 and TRBJ1-4; D gene ambiguous. CDR3 length: 14 residues. Per germline, CDR1 MNHNS and CDR2 SASEGT. Trimming took 2 bases from V and 1 from J, leaving 5 bases between them. The CDR3 protein is CASSEWVTNEKLFF. The CDR3 nucleotides are TGTGCCAGCAGTGAATGGGTAACTAATGAAAAACTGTTTTTT.

The rearrangement links TRBV9 to TRBJ1-4; 9 bases are a match to TRBD1. V trimming: 4 bases; J trimming: 4 bases; junction bases outside the gene matches: 8. The CDR3 runs to 16 residues. CDR1 and CDR2 (germline): SGDLS, YYNGEE. The CDR3 sequence is CASSTHTGGINEKLFF. The CDR3 coding sequence is TGTGCCAGCAGCACCCACACAGGGGGCATTAATGAAAAACTGTTTTTT.

The chain is built from TRBV21-1 and TRBJ2-5; the table's D call TRBD2 went unverified against the DNA. TRBV21-1 is designated a pseudogene. This CDR3 contains 13 residues. The CDR3 sequence is CAGPLGRRETQYF. In DNA, the CDR3 is TGTGCCGGACCTCTAGGGAGGAGGGAGACCCAGTACTTC.

This rearrangement joins TRBV6-6 to TRBJ1-1; the D is unclear. The V gene's germline CDR1 is MNHNY and CDR2 SVGAGI (reference sequence). V lost 7 bases, J lost 11 bases, and 17 bases lay in between. The CDR3 is made up of 12 amino acids. The DNA for the CDR3 is TGTGCCAGCAATGGGCCAAGCTTCACGGCTTTCTTT. It encodes CASNGPSFTAFF.

The V gene is TRBV6-5, the J gene TRBJ2-5; TRBD1 matches at 7 bases. The CDR3 spans 15 residues. Germline-derived CDR1 and CDR2 are MNHEY and SVGAGI. V was pared by 4 bases and J by 5 bases, with 10 bases of the junction left unmatched. The CDR3 DNA is TGTGCCAGCAGTTGGCAACAGGGGAACGGGGAGACCCAGTACTTC. The encoded protein is CASSWQQGNGETQYF.

V and J are TRBV30 and TRBJ2-1; 12 nucleotides agree with TRBD2. Germline CDR1 is GTSNPN and CDR2 is SVGIG (reference sequence). V was clipped by 7 bases and J by 4 bases; unmatched bases: 8. The CDR3 covers 15 residues. The chain's CDR3 is CASIKLAGGYNEQFF. DNA of the CDR3: TGTGCCTCCATTAAACTAGCGGGGGGTTACAATGAGCAGTTCTTC.

V gene TRBV29-1 combines with J gene TRBJ1-1; unclear D gene. Trimming cost V 7 bases and J 1 base, with 13 bases left between them. The CDR3 is 13 residues long. Germline assignment: CDR1 SQVTM and CDR2 ANQGSEA. This CDR3 is CSAPSVGNTEAFF. The CDR3 nucleotides read TGCAGCGCCCCTTCGGTTGGGAACACTGAAGCTTTCTTT.

The V gene is TRBV5-1, the J gene TRBJ1-1; 12 nucleotides line up with TRBD1. V gave up 4 bases and J gave up 2 bases; unmatched junction bases: 3. The CDR3 consists of 15 residues. Germline V CDR1 and CDR2: SGHRS, YFSETQ. CDR3 coding DNA: TGCGCCAGCAGCCCGGGACAGGGGGCCAACACTGAAGCTTTCTTT. It translates to CASSPGQGANTEAFF.

V is TRBV5-4 and J is TRBJ2-1; D may be TRBD2 (7 bases). V lost 0 bases and J 2 bases, leaving 12 bases between the germline ends. This CDR3 is built from 16 residues. Germline CDR1 is SGHNT and CDR2 is YYREEE (reference sequence). The CDR3 DNA follows: TGTGCCAGCAGCTTGGGGGGGCGGGGGCCCTACAATGAGCAGTTCTTC. Protein: CASSLGGRGPYNEQFF.

V gene TRBV4-3 combines with J gene TRBJ1-3, with D tentatively TRBD1 (5 bases). This CDR3 is built from 17 residues. Germline assignment: CDR1 LGHNA and CDR2 YSLEER. Trimming removed 0 bases from V and 0 bases from J, with 12 bases in between. CDR3 sequence: CASSQDTTAGSGNTIYF. CDR3 bases: TGCGCCAGCAGCCAAGATACGACAGCCGGCTCTGGAAACACCATATATTTT.

The chain combines TRBV5-5 with TRBJ1-2, with 7 bases that match TRBD1. V shed 6 bases, J shed 8 bases, and the junction held 16 bases outside the gene matches. The CDR3 has 15 amino acids. Germline CDR1 SGHKS, CDR2 YYEKEE (reference sequence). Here the CDR3 reads CASISWAGGKSGYTF. The CDR3 DNA reads as TGTGCCAGCATCAGCTGGGCAGGGGGGAAGTCAGGCTACACCTTC.

This sequence joins TRBV13 and TRBJ1-3; the D is unclear. V dropped 3 bases and J dropped 8 bases, with 17 bases sitting between them. This CDR3 is built from 15 residues. CDR1 PRHDT and CDR2 FYEKMQ come from the germline V gene (reference sequence). This CDR3 reads CASSFSLPPGDTIYF. For the CDR3, the DNA is TGTGCCAGCAGCTTTTCCCTTCCCCCGGGAGACACCATATATTTT.

The chain joins TRBV4-1 to TRBJ2-1, with TRBD2 matching 7 bases. Germline CDR1 reads MGHRA; CDR2 reads YSYEKL. The CDR3 sequence is 14 residues long. Unmatched junction bases numbered 4, after V lost 6 bases and J lost 2 bases. DNA for the CDR3: TGCGCCAGCAGGCGCGGGGGACCCTACAATGAGCAGTTCTTC. It is translated as CASRRGGPYNEQFF.

The V gene is TRBV6-4, the J gene TRBJ2-3, with D possibly TRBD2 on 6 matching bases. The V gene's germline CDR1 is MRHNA and CDR2 SNTAGT. CDR3 size: 14 residues. The V gene lost 4 bases and the J gene lost 5 bases, with 13 bases spanning the gap. CDR3 DNA: TGTGCCAGCAGTGGGGGGACTCCAGGAGATACGCAGTATTTT. This sequence encodes CASSGGTPGDTQYF.

The gene calls are TRBV6-1 and TRBJ1-3, with D unclear. This CDR3 has 15 amino acids. V lost 2 bases and J lost 2, with 10 bases in between. CDR1 is MNHNS, CDR2 SASEGT, per germline. Here the CDR3 DNA reads TGTGCCAGCAGTGAATTCCTGGGAACTGGAAACACCATATATTTT. Translation: CASSEFLGTGNTIYF.

This clone turned up a few times. The chain is built from TRBV7-9 and TRBJ2-3; D unclear. The length of the CDR3 is 11 residues. Germline V gene data show CDR1 as SEHNR and CDR2 as FQNEAQ (reference sequence). V was shortened by 5 bases and J by 4 bases, with 4 bases between the two germline ends. CDR3 protein: CASSLSDTQYF. The CDR3, as DNA: TGTGCCAGCAGCCTCTCAGATACGCAGTATTTT. Complete variable domain (other parts from reference TRBV7-9 and TRBJ2-3): DTGVSQNPRHKITKRGQNVTFRCDPISEHNRLYWYRQTLGQGPEFLTYFQNEAQLEKSRLLSDRFSAERPKGSFSTLEIQRTEQGDSAMYLCASSLSDTQYFGPGTRLTVL.

This clone has just one count. The chain couples TRBV9 to TRBJ2-2; a weak D match, TRBD1 (6 bases). The CDR3 extends over 15 amino acids. Looked up from germline, CDR1 is SGDLS and CDR2 is YYNGEE. Between the trimmed V and J ends, which lost 4 bases and 2 bases, there was a span of 12 bases. CDR3 in amino acids: CASSQDRSNTGELFF. CDR3 DNA sequence: TGTGCCAGCAGCCAAGACAGGAGTAACACCGGGGAGCTGTTTTTT.

The V gene is TRBV5-4, the J gene TRBJ2-3; D remains ambiguous. Deletions cut 1 base from V and 9 bases from J, with 12 bases between. This CDR3 has 13 amino acids. Germline V gives CDR1 SGHNT, CDR2 YYREEE (reference sequence). The DNA for the CDR3 is TGTGCCAGCAGCTTGAAGTCTGCGCCCACGCAGTATTTT. It specifies CASSLKSAPTQYF.

This clone turned up a few times. J is TRBJ1-1 and V is TRBV30, with D unclear. Germline values: CDR1 GTSNPN, CDR2 SVGIG (reference sequence). The germline V and J ends were trimmed by 4 bases and 5 bases, with 14 bases remaining between them. The CDR3 spans 13 residues. The CDR3 DNA reads as TGTGCCTGGACAGCAGGCGGGCGTACTGAAGCTTTCTTT. It codes for CAWTAGGRTEAFF.